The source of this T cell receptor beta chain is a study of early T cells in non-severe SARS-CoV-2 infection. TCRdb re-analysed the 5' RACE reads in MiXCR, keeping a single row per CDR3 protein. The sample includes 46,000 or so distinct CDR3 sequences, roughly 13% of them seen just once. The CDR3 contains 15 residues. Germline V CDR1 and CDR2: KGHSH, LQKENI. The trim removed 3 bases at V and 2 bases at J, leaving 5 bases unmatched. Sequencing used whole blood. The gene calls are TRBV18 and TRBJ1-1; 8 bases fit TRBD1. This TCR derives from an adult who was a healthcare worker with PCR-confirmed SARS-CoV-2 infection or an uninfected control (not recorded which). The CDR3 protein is CASSPRTGPNTEAFF. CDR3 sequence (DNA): TGTGCCAGCTCACCCAGGACAGGGCCAAACACTGAAGCTTTCTTT.